These T cell receptor beta chains were read from a single sample in a study of spatial heterogeneity in lung cancer. MiXCR was run by TCRdb on the 5' RACE reads, yielding one entry per CDR3 protein. Among about 100,000 distinct CDR3 sequences listed, 3.5% to 5% were seen once. The sequenced sample was lung tumor tissue, obtained at surgery. The receptors were gathered from a male donor with early-stage non-small cell lung cancer. CDR3s include the opening cysteine and the closing phenylalanine or tryptophan. The order of the fields is clone size, J gene, V gene, D gene, CDR3 protein, CDR3 DNA. D genes are given only for firm matches. Where a row states a size, it is once, few, many or the class of an expanded clone; other rows omit it.

many TRBJ2-3 TRBV10-3 TRBD2 CAISGNAGEEDTQYF TGTGCCATCAGTGGGAACGCGGGAGAGGAAGATACGCAGTATTTT
many TRBJ1-2 TRBV29-1 . CSVGGGYTF TGCAGCGTTGGGGGAGGCTACACCTTC
many TRBJ2-3 TRBV6-6 . CASYFSGSSDTQYF TGTGCCAGCTATTTTAGCGGATCCTCAGATACGCAGTATTTT
few TRBJ2-1 TRBV6-5 . CASSEDPRSYNEQFF TGTGCCAGCAGTGAGGACCCCCGCTCCTACAATGAGCAGTTCTTC
many TRBJ2-3 TRBV7-9 . CASSSPAISSTDTQYF TGTGCCAGCAGCTCCCCCGCCATCTCTAGCACAGATACGCAGTATTTT
many TRBJ2-3 TRBV20-1 . CSASRPGDTDTQYF TGCAGTGCTAGCCGGCCGGGAGACACAGATACGCAGTATTTT
many TRBJ2-3 TRBV15 TRBD2 CATSRVGSGRLDTQYF TGTGCCACCAGCAGAGTCGGGAGCGGGAGGTTGGATACGCAGTATTTT
many TRBJ2-7 TRBV28 . CASTPTGLISYEQYF TGTGCCAGCACCCCGACAGGTCTCATTTCCTACGAGCAGTACTTC
many TRBJ2-1 TRBV12-3/TRBV12-4 . CASGRIGSARYNEQFF TGTGCCAGCGGACGGATCGGGAGCGCCAGATACAATGAGCAGTTCTTC
. TRBJ2-5 TRBV5-1 . CASSFSPAAQETQYF TGCGCCAGCAGCTTTTCTCCGGCGGCGCAAGAGACCCAGTACTTC
many TRBJ2-2 TRBV11-2 . CASSTESVRGTNTGELFF TGTGCCAGCAGCACAGAGTCCGTACGCGGGACTAACACCGGGGAGCTGTTTTTT
many TRBJ2-7 TRBV20-1 TRBD1 CSASLGTDSYEQYF TGCAGTGCTAGTTTAGGGACAGACTCCTACGAGCAGTACTTC
. TRBJ1-1 TRBV12-3/TRBV12-4 . CASSSPAGRVTEAFF TGTGCCAGCAGTTCGCCGGCAGGGAGGGTCACTGAAGCTTTCTTT
many TRBJ1-3 TRBV27 . CASSRGSRGNTIYF TGTGCCAGCAGCCGCGGATCGCGAGGAAACACCATATATTTT
many TRBJ2-2 TRBV4-1 TRBD2 CASSHLAGWNTGELFF TGCGCCAGCAGCCATCTAGCGGGATGGAACACCGGGGAGCTGTTTTTT
many TRBJ2-1 TRBV2 TRBD2 CASKREGQSNEQFF TGTGCCAGTAAGCGGGAGGGCCAGTCTAATGAGCAGTTCTTC
many TRBJ1-1 TRBV6-5 . CASSSTRPNTEAFF TGTGCCAGCAGTTCGACTAGGCCGAACACTGAAGCTTTCTTT
many TRBJ1-6 TRBV7-2 . CASSLIGISSPLHF TGTGCCAGCAGCTTAATTGGTATTTCTTCACCCCTCCACTTT
many TRBJ1-1 TRBV5-1 . CASSRDRWAEAFF TGCGCCAGCAGCCGGGATCGATGGGCTGAAGCTTTCTTT
many TRBJ1-5 TRBV27 . CASSPGAENQPQHF TGTGCCAGCAGTCCCGGGGCAGAGAATCAGCCCCAGCATTTT
many TRBJ2-7 TRBV6-2/TRBV6-3 . CASSLTDPDFLEQYF TGTGCCAGCTCCTTGACTGACCCGGATTTTCTCGAGCAGTACTTC
many TRBJ1-5 TRBV28 . CASSLALVRPQHF TGTGCCAGCAGTTTAGCGTTGGTCCGGCCCCAGCATTTT
many TRBJ2-3 TRBV27 . CASSFGLAVSPSTDTQYF TGTGCCAGCAGTTTCGGTCTAGCTGTTAGTCCTAGCACAGATACGCAGTATTTT